Listed here are 4 T cell receptor beta chains from one sample, sequenced in a study of cytomegalovirus exposure and HLA in healthy donors. The primer mix had 60 Vbeta and 13 Jbeta primers. Sequenced by immunoSEQ multiplex PCR; TCRdb stores in-frame clones only, minus some. The repertoire includes about 160,000 clones, more than 65% of them detected once, and 1.3% sits in the top ten. Material for sequencing was PBMCs. These receptors were collected from a man under 40 in good health and CMV-seronegative.

DNA for the CDR3: TGTGCCTGGAGATGGCAGTCCTATGGCTACACCTTC. Protein: CAWRWQSYGYTF. The V gene is TRBV30, the J gene TRBJ1-2; D is unresolved. Germline V gene sequence: CDR1 GTSNPN, CDR2 SVGIG (reference sequence). V lost 3 bases to trimming and J lost 4 bases, with 9 bases between them. This CDR3 contains 12 residues.

The gene calls are TRBV7-9 and TRBJ2-5; D perhaps matches TRBD1 (5 bases). In germline, CDR1 is SEHNR, CDR2 FQNEAQ (reference sequence). With 8 bases removed from V and 4 bases from J, the gap between germline ends came to 23 bases. The length of the CDR3 is 16 residues. CDR3: CASHPAGYGFGETQYF. In nucleotides, the CDR3 is TGTGCCAGCCATCCGGCAGGGTACGGTTTTGGAGAGACCCAGTACTTC. Complete variable domain (other parts from reference TRBV7-9 and TRBJ2-5): DTGVSQNPRHKITKRGQNVTFRCDPISEHNRLYWYRQTLGQGPEFLTYFQNEAQLEKSRLLSDRFSAERPKGSFSTLEIQRTEQGDSAMYLCASHPAGYGFGETQYFGPGTRLLVL.

The chain is built from TRBV9 and TRBJ1-1, with D maybe TRBD1 (5 bases). The CDR3 covers 15 residues. Trimming pared 4 bases from V and 0 bases from J, leaving 13 bases between. CDR1 and CDR2 from the germline V gene are SGDLS and YYNGEE. The CDR3 coding sequence is TGTGCCAGCAGCCGCGGGGGAGAAATGAACACTGAAGCTTTCTTT. This codes for CASSRGGEMNTEAFF.

The chain is built from TRBV6-5 and TRBJ1-4; D remains unclear. The CDR3 length is 14 residues. V was pared by 3 bases and J by 4 bases, with 9 bases between. The germline V gene has CDR1 MNHEY and CDR2 SVGAGI. CDR3 amino acids: CASSYSEVNEKLFF. As DNA, the CDR3 is TGTGCCAGCAGTTATTCCGAGGTTAATGAAAAACTGTTTTTT.